This TCR beta chain is drawn from a study of cytomegalovirus exposure and HLA in healthy donors. This PCR relied on a set of 60 Vbeta primers and 13 Jbeta primers. Profiled with immunoSEQ multiplex PCR; TCRdb holds only in-frame clones, not every one. The sample has about 160,000 clones; around 78% are singletons. With regard to this clone: The antigen remains undetermined.

Findings and caveats of the study: The investigators catalogued some 160 TCR beta chains as cytomegalovirus-associated. A later analysis reportedly found fewer N-insertions in an Asian-associated ancestry cluster than the roughly 670-donor mean. Analyses of presence and absence presupposed an approximately uniform sequencing depth across donors. In an earlier analysis, productive rearrangement rates for most beta V segments clustered near 87% or 30%.

The germline V gene has CDR1 SNHLY and CDR2 FYNNEI. V was trimmed by 4 bases and J by 4 bases, leaving 13 bases between them. The CDR3 contains 14 residues. This sequence originates from a woman aged 35 to 49 in good health and CMV-seronegative. The material sequenced was PBMCs. This rearrangement joins TRBV2 to TRBJ1-2; unclear D gene. The CDR3 region has the DNA TGTGCCAGCAGTGTAGCCGTCTCTATCTATGGCTACACCTTC. Translating it yields CASSVAVSIYGYTF.